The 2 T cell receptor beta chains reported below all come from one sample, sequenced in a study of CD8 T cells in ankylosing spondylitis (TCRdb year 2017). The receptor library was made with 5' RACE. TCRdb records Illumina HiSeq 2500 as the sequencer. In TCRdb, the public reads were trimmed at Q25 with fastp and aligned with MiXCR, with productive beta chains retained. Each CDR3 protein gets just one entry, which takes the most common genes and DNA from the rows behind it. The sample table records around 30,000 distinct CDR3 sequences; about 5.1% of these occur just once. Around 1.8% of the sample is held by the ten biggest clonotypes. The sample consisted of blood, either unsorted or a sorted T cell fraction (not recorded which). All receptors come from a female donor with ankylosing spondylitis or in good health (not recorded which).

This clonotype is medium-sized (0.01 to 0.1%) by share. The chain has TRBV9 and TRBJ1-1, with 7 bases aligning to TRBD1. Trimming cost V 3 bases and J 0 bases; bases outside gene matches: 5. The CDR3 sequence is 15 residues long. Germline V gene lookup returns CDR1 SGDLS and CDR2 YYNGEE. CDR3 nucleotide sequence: TGTGCCAGCAGCGCCGGGGACAGTTTGAACACTGAAGCTTTCTTT. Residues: CASSAGDSLNTEAFF.

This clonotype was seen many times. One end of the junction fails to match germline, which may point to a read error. The CDR3 DNA sequence: TGTGCCGGCAGCGTCCACGCGTATAATTCACCCCTCCACTTT. Protein: CAGSVHAYNSPLHF. The rearrangement joins TRBV9 to TRBJ1-6; D is uncertain. CDR1 SGDLS and CDR2 YYNGEE come from the germline V gene. The CDR3 contains 14 residues.